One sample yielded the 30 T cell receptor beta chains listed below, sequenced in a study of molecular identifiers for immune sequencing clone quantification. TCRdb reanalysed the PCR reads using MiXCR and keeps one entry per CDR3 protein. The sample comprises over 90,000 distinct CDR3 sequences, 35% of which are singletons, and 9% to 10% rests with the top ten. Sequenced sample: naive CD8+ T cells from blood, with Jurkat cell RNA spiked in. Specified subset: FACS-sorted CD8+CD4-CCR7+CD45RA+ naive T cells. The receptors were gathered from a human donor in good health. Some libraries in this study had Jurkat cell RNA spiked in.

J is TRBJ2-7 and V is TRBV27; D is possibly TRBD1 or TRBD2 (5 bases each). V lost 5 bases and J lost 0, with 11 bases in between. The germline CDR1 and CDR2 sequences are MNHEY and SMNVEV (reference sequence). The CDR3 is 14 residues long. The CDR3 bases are TGTGCCAGCAGTGTGGGGGACGGCTCCTACGAGCAGTACTTC. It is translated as CASSVGDGSYEQYF.

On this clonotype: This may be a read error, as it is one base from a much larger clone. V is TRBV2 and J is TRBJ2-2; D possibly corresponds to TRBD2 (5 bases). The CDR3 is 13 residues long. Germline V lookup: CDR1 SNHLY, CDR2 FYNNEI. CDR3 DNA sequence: TGTGCCCGCAGTTCCGGGGTCACCGGGGAGCTGTTTTTT. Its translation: CARSSGVTGELFF.

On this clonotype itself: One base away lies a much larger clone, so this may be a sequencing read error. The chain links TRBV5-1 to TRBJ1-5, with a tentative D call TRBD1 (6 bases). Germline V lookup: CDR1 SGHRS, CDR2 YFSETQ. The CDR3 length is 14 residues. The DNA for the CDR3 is TGCGCCTGCAGCGCAGGGGATAGCAATCAGCCCCAGCATTTT. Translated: CACSAGDSNQPQHF.

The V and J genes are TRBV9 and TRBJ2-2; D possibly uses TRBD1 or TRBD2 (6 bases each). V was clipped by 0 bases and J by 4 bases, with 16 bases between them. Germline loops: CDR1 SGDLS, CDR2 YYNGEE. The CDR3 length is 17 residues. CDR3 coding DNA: TGTGCCAGCAGCGTAGAAATCGGGGGCGCTTTCACCGGGGAGCTGTTTTTT. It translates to CASSVEIGGAFTGELFF. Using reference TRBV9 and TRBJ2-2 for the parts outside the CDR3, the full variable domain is DSGVTQTPKHLITATGQRVTLRCSPRSGDLSVYWYQQSLDQGLQFLIQYYNGEERAKGNILERFSAQQFPDLHSELNLSSLELGDSALYFCASSVEIGGAFTGELFFGEGSRLTVL.

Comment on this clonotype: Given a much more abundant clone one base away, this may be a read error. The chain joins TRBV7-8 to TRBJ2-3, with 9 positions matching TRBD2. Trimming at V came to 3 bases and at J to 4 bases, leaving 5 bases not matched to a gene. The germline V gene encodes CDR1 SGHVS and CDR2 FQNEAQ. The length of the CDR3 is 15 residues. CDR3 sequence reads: CASSFSGGRSDTQYF. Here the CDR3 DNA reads TGTGCCAGCAGCTTTAGCGGGGGCCGCTCAGATACGCAGTATTTT.

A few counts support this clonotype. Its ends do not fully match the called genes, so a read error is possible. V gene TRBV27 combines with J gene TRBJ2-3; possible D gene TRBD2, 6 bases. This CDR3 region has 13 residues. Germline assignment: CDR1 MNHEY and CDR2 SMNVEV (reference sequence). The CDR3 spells CASSVLAGPRLHF. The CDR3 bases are TGTGCCAGCAGTGTTCTGGCGGGACCTAGGTTGCATTTT.

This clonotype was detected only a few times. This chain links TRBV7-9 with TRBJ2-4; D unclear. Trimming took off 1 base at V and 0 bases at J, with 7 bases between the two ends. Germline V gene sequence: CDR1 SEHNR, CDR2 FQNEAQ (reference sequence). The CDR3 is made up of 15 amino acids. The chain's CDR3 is CASSLDGVAKNIQYF. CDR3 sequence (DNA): TGTGCCAGCAGCTTAGATGGAGTAGCCAAAAACATTCAGTACTTC.

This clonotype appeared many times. The CDR3 nucleotides read TGTGCCACATCGGGAACCCGGGGGCCCCAGCATTTT. Encoded protein: CATSGTRGPQHF. The J gene is TRBJ1-5, the V gene TRBV28; D is ambiguous. Germline CDR1 is MDHEN and CDR2 is SYDVKM. Deletions cut 10 bases from V and 9 bases from J, with 16 bases between. The CDR3 has 12 residues.

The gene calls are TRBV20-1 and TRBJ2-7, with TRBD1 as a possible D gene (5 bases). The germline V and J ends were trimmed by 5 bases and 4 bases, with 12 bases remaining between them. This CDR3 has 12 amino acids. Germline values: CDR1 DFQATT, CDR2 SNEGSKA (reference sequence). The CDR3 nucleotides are TGCAGTGCTTCGGACAAGACTTACGAGCAGTACTTC. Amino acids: CSASDKTYEQYF.

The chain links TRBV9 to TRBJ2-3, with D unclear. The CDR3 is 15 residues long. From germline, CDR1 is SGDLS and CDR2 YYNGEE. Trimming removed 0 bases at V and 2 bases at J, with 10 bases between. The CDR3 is CASSVELQYTDTQYF. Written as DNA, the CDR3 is TGTGCCAGCAGCGTAGAACTACAATACACAGATACGCAGTATTTT. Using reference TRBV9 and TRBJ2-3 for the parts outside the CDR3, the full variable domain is DSGVTQTPKHLITATGQRVTLRCSPRSGDLSVYWYQQSLDQGLQFLIQYYNGEERAKGNILERFSAQQFPDLHSELNLSSLELGDSALYFCASSVELQYTDTQYFGPGTRLTVL.

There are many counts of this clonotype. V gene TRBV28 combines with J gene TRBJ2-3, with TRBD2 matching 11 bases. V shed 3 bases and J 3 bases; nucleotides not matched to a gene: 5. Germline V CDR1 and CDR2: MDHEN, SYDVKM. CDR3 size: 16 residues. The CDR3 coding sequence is TGTGCCAGCAGTTTTCTAGCGGGAGGCGGAACAGATACGCAGTATTTT. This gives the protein CASSFLAGGGTDTQYF.

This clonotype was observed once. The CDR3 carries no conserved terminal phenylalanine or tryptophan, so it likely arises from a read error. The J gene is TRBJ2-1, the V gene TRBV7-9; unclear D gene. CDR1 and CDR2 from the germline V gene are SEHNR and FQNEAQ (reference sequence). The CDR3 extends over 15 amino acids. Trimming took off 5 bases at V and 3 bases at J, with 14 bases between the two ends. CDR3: CASSATGPYYNEQFI. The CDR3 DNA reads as TGTGCCAGCAGCGCTACCGGGCCCTACTACAATGAGCAGTTCATC.

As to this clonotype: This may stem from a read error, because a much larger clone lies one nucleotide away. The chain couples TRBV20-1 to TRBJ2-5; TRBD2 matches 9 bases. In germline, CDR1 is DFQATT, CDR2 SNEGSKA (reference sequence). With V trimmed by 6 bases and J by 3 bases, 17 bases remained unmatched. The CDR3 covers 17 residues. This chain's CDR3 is CSAASLAGDIEEETQYF. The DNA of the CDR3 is TGCAGTGCGGCATCGTTAGCGGGAGATATAGAGGAAGAGACCCAGTACTTC.

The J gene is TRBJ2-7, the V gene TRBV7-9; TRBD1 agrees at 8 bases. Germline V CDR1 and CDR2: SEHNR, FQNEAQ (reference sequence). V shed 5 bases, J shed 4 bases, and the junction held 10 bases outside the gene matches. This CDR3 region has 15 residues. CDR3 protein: CASSPRQGTPYEQYF. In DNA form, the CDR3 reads TGTGCCAGCAGCCCTCGACAGGGGACTCCTTACGAGCAGTACTTC.

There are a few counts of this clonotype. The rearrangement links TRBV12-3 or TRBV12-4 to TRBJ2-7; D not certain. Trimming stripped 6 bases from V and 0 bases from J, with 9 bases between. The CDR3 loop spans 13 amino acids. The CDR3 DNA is TGTGCCAGCAGCCCTCAGAGCTCCTACGAGCAGTACTTC. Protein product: CASSPQSSYEQYF.

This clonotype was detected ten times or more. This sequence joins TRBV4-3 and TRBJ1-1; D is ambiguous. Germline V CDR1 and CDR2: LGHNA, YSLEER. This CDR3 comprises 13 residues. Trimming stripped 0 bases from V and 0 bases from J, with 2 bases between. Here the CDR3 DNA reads TGCGCCAGCAGCCAAGATTTGAACACTGAAGCTTTCTTT. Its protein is CASSQDLNTEAFF.

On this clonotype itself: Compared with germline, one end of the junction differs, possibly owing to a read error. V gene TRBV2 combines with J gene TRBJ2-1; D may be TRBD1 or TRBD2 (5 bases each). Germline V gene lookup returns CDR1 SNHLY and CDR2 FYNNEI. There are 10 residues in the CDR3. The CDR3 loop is CASWGTSHVF. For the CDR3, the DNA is TGTGCCAGCTGGGGGACGTCCCATGTCTTC.

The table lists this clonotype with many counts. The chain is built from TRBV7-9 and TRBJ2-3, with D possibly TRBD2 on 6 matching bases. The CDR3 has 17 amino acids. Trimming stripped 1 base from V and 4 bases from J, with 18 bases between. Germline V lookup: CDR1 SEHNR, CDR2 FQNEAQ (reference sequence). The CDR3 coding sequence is TGTGCCAGCAGCTTAGAACCCGCAGGGAGGTATGCAGATACGCAGTATTTT. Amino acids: CASSLEPAGRYADTQYF.

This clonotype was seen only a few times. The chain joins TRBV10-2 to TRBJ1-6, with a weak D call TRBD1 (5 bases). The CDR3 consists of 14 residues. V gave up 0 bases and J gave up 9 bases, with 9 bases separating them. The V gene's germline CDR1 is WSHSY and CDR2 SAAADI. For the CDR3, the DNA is TGCGCCAGCAGTGAGTCGTGGGGGAGTTCACCCCTCCACTTT. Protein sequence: CASSESWGSSPLHF.

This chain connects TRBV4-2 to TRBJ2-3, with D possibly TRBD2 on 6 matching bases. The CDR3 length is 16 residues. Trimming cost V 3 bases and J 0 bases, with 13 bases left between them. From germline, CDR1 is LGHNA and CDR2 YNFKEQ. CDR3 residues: CASSHLTGESTDTQYF. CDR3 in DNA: TGTGCCAGCAGCCACCTCACGGGAGAGAGCACAGATACGCAGTATTTT.

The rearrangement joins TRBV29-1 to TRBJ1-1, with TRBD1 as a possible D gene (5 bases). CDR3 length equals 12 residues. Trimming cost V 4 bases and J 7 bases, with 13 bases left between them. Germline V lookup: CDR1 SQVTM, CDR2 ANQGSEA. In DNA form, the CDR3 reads TGCAGCGTTGGGGGGGTGGGCGTTGAAGCTTTCTTT. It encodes CSVGGVGVEAFF.

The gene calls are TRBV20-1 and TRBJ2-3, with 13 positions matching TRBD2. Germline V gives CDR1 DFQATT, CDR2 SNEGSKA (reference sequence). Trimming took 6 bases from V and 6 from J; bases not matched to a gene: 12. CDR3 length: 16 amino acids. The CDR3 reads CSAPLWTSGSVDTQYF. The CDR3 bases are TGCAGTGCGCCGCTTTGGACTAGCGGGAGCGTGGATACGCAGTATTTT.

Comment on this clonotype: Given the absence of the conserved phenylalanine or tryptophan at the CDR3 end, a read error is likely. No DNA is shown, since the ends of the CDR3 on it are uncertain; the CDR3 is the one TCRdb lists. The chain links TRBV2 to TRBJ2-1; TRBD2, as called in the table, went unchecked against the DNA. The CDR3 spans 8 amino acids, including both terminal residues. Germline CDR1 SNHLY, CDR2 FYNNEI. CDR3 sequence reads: CASMGGFS.

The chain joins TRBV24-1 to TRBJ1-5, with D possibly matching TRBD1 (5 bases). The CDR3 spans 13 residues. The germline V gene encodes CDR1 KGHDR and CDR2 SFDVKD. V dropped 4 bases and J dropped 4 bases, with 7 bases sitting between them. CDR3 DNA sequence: TGTGCCACCAGTGAGGCAGGGAATCAGCCCCAGCATTTT. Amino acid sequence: CATSEAGNQPQHF.

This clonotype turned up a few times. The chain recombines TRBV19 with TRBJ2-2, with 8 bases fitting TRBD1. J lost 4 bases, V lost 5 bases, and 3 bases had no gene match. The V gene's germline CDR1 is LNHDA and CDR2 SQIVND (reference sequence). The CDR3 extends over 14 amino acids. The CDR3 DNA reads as TGTGCCAGTAGTCTTCAGGGGGCCACCGGGGAGCTGTTTTTT. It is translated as CASSLQGATGELFF.

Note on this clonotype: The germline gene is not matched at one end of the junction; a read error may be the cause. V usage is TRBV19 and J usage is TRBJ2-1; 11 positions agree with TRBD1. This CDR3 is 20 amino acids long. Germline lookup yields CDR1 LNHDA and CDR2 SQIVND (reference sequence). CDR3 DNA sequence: TGTGCCAGTAGTCTCGTGTTGGGACAGGGGGTCGACCACTCCTACGATGAGCAGTTCTTC. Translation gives CASSLVLGQGVDHSYDEQFF.

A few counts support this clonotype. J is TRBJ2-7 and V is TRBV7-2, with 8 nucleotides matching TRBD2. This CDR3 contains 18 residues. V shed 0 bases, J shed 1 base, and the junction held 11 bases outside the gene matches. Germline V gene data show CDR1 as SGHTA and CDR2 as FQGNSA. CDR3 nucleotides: TGTGCCAGCAGCTTAGCTAGCGGGATGGTTGAACGGTCCTACGAGCAGTACTTC. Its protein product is CASSLASGMVERSYEQYF. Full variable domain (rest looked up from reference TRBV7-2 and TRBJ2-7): GAGVSQSPSNKVTEKGKDVELRCDPISGHTALYWYRQSLGQGLEFLIYFQGNSAPDKSGLPSDRFSAERTGGSVSTLTIQRTQQEDSAVYLCASSLASGMVERSYEQYFGPGTRLTVT.

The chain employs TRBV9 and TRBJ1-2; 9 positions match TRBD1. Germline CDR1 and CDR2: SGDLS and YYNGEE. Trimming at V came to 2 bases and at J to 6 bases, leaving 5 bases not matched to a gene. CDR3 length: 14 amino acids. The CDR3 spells CASSVSGQGNGYTF. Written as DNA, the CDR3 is TGTGCCAGCAGCGTCTCAGGACAGGGGAATGGCTACACCTTC.

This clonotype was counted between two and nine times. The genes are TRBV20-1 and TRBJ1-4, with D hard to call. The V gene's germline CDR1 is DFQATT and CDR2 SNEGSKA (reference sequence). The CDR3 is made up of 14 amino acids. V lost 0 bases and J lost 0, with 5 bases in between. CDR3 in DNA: TGCAGTGCTAGAGACTTAACAACTAATGAAAAACTGTTTTTT. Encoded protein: CSARDLTTNEKLFF.

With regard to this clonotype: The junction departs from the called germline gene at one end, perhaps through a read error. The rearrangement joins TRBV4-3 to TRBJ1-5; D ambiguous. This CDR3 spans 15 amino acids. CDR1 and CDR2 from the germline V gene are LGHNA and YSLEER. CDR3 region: CASSQEARSDQPLHF. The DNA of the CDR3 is TGCGCCAGCAGCCAAGAAGCAAGATCCGATCAGCCCCTGCATTTT.